The entry that follows covers one TCR beta chain sequence. This record comes from a study of blood T cell repertoires in COVID-19. Assay used: immunoSEQ multiplex PCR; TCRdb lists only in-frame clones, some missing. Here the sample spans about 350,000 clones, more than 75% being singletons. Germline CDR1 reads MNHEY; CDR2 reads SVGEGT. With V trimmed by 2 bases and J by 4 bases, 3 bases remained unmatched. The CDR3 extends over 14 amino acids. The sequenced sample consisted of PBMCs or T cells enriched from blood (not recorded which). This clonotype originated in a woman in her 30s who had recovered from COVID-19. V gene TRBV6-2 or TRBV6-3 combines with J gene TRBJ2-5; 8 nucleotides align to TRBD2. CDR3 in amino acids: CASSYGTRGETQYF. CDR3 in DNA: TGTGCCAGCAGTTACGGGACTAGGGGAGAGACCCAGTACTTC.